This passage covers 31 T cell receptor beta chains from one sample sequenced in a study of blood T cell repertoires in COVID-19. The protocol was immunoSEQ multiplex PCR, while the TCRdb copy is restricted to in-frame clones and leaves out a portion. The sample yields approximately 110,000 clones, about 93% seen once. Sequencing used peripheral blood. The receptor source for this set is a man aged 50 or older with COVID-19, enrolled during active disease.

The V gene is TRBV30, the J gene TRBJ2-1, with D possibly matching TRBD1 (5 bases). The CDR3 covers 12 residues. CDR1 is GTSNPN and CDR2 is SVGIG in the germline V gene (reference sequence). Trimming took off 1 base at V and 7 bases at J, with 8 bases between the two ends. This chain's CDR3 is CAWSGQRNEQFF. The CDR3 nucleotides are TGTGCCTGGAGTGGACAGAGGAATGAGCAGTTCTTC.

V usage is TRBV21-1 and J usage is TRBJ2-7; whether TRBD2, the table's D call, matches the DNA was not checked. TRBV21-1 is noted as a pseudogene. This CDR3 contains 13 residues. CDR3: CASSKARGYEQYV. The CDR3 nucleotides read TGTGCCAGCAGCAAAGCGCGGGGCTACGAGCAGTACGTC.

The chain is built from TRBV7-3 and TRBJ2-3; D call uncertain. V lost 2 bases to trimming and J lost 0 bases, with 6 bases between them. Per germline, CDR1 SGHTA and CDR2 FQGTGA. The CDR3 contains 14 residues. The CDR3 DNA sequence: TGTGCCAGCAGCTTAGGGCCGAGCACAGATACGCAGTATTTT. Its translation is CASSLGPSTDTQYF.

The genes are TRBV6-5 and TRBJ1-5; tentatively, D is TRBD1 (5 bases). CDR1 is MNHEY and CDR2 is SVGAGI in the germline V gene. CDR3 length equals 14 residues. V gave up 2 bases and J gave up 7 bases, with 12 bases separating them. CDR3 region: CASSYGRGGQPQHF. In nucleotides, the CDR3 is TGTGCCAGCAGTTACGGGAGGGGAGGGCAGCCCCAGCATTTT.

The V gene is TRBV28, the J gene TRBJ1-4; D not resolved. Germline values: CDR1 MDHEN, CDR2 SYDVKM. This CDR3 is built from 15 residues. V was cut by 4 bases and J by 0 bases, with 9 bases left in between. The CDR3 here is CASSSGGSTNEKLFF. The CDR3 nucleotides are TGTGCCAGCAGTTCCGGAGGTTCAACTAATGAAAAACTGTTTTTT.

This rearrangement joins TRBV6-2 or TRBV6-3 to TRBJ2-1; TRBD1 matches 8 bases. Per the germline V gene, CDR1 is MNHEY and CDR2 is SVGEGT. This CDR3 region has 12 residues. V gave up 4 bases and J gave up 7 bases; unmatched junction bases: 0. The CDR3 region is CASSWTGNEQFF. The CDR3 nucleotides are TGTGCCAGCAGTTGGACAGGGAATGAGCAGTTCTTC.

The chain has TRBV30 and TRBJ2-3; 13 bases are shared with TRBD2. V lost 0 bases to trimming and J lost 11 bases; unmatched junction nucleotides: 2. The CDR3 extends over 13 amino acids. CDR1 is GTSNPN, CDR2 SVGIG, per germline (reference sequence). The DNA for the CDR3 is TGTGCCTGGAGTGTAGGGACTAGCGGGAAGCAGTATTTT. This translates into CAWSVGTSGKQYF.

The V call is TRBV19, the J call TRBJ1-5, with TRBD1 as a possible D gene (5 bases). The CDR3 sequence is 14 residues long. Germline loops: CDR1 LNHDA, CDR2 SQIVND (reference sequence). V lost 8 bases, J lost 0 bases, and 11 bases lay in between. The CDR3 nucleotides read TGTGCCAGTGAACAGGCGAATAGCAATCAGCCCCAGCATTTT. Residues: CASEQANSNQPQHF.

The CDR3 protein is CASSLGTGGLSGANVLTF. In nucleotides, the CDR3 is TGTGCCAGCAGTCTAGGGACAGGGGGGCTCTCTGGGGCCAACGTCCTGACTTTC. The J gene is TRBJ2-6, the V gene TRBV28; 11 positions agree with TRBD1. Germline CDR1 MDHEN, CDR2 SYDVKM. V shed 5 bases, J shed 0 bases, and the junction held 6 bases outside the gene matches. The CDR3 length is 18 residues.

The V and J genes are TRBV5-1 and TRBJ1-4; D remains unclear. CDR3 length: 14 amino acids. Trimming removed 5 bases from V and 2 bases from J, with 10 bases in between. CDR1 is SGHRS and CDR2 is YFSETQ in the germline V gene. CDR3 protein: CASRELPTNEKLFF. The CDR3 nucleotides are TGCGCCAGCAGGGAGTTACCCACTAATGAAAAACTGTTTTTT. Filled out from reference TRBV5-1 and TRBJ1-4, the complete variable domain reads KAGVTQTPRYLIKTRGQQVTLSCSPISGHRSVSWYQQTPGQGLQFLFEYFSETQRNKGNFPGRFSGRQFSNSRSEMNVSTLELGDSALYLCASRELPTNEKLFFGSGTQLSVL.

V gene TRBV12-3 or TRBV12-4 combines with J gene TRBJ2-2, with D uncertain. The CDR3 is 11 amino acids. The V and J ends lost 7 bases and 4 bases respectively, with 4 bases between them. CDR3 amino acids: CASIVTGELFF. CDR3 DNA: TGTGCCAGCATCGTCACCGGGGAGCTGTTTTTT.

V is TRBV4-2 and J is TRBJ1-1, with a tentative D call TRBD1 (5 bases). Trimming left V 1 base short and J 1 base short, with 13 bases between. This CDR3 comprises 16 residues. Germline loops: CDR1 LGHNA, CDR2 YNFKEQ. CDR3 amino acids: CASSQGEGVPNTEAFF. CDR3 nucleotides: TGTGCCAGCAGCCAAGGTGAAGGGGTTCCGAACACTGAAGCTTTCTTT.

J is TRBJ2-2 and V is TRBV7-2, with D possibly being TRBD1 (5 bases). Germline assignment: CDR1 SGHTA and CDR2 FQGNSA. The V end lost 1 base, the J end lost 0 bases, and 6 bases lay between the germline ends. The CDR3 runs 15 residues. Written as DNA, the CDR3 is TGTGCCAGCAGCTTAGGGGGCGCGAACACCGGGGAGCTGTTTTTT. The encoded protein is CASSLGGANTGELFF.

The J gene is TRBJ2-3, the V gene TRBV24-1; 9 bases map to TRBD1. Per the germline V gene, CDR1 is KGHDR and CDR2 is SFDVKD. With V trimmed by 3 bases and J by 2 bases, 5 bases remained unmatched. The CDR3 covers 16 residues. This chain's CDR3 is CATSDRGQGPTDTQYF. The CDR3 region has the DNA TGTGCCACCAGTGATCGGGGACAGGGCCCCACAGATACGCAGTATTTT.

This clone has just one count. The chain uses TRBV7-2 and TRBJ2-5; 9 bases align to TRBD2. Germline V CDR1 and CDR2: SGHTA, FQGNSA. The CDR3 covers 15 residues. V lost 1 base and J lost 4; bases outside the gene matches: 4. CDR3 nucleotide sequence: TGTGCCAGCAGCTTAGTAGCGGGAGAAGTAGAGACCCAGTACTTC. Protein product: CASSLVAGEVETQYF.

V and J are TRBV20-1 and TRBJ1-1; D is possibly TRBD1 (5 bases). The CDR3 has 11 residues. The V gene lost 8 bases and the J gene lost 3 bases, with 10 bases spanning the gap. Germline CDR1 reads DFQATT; CDR2 reads SNEGSKA (reference sequence). The CDR3 region is CSTRGDTEAFF. As DNA, the CDR3 is TGCAGTACCCGGGGGGACACTGAAGCTTTCTTT.

The chain combines TRBV24-1 with TRBJ2-3; 14 nucleotides line up with TRBD2. Germline values: CDR1 KGHDR, CDR2 SFDVKD. With V trimmed by 9 bases and J by 5 bases, 0 bases remained unmatched. This CDR3 contains 13 residues. The CDR3 sequence is CATGLAGGDTQYF. The DNA of the CDR3 is TGTGCCACCGGACTAGCGGGGGGAGATACGCAGTATTTT.

V gene TRBV13 combines with J gene TRBJ2-1, with D perhaps TRBD2 (5 bases). The CDR3 runs 14 residues. Germline CDR1 reads PRHDT; CDR2 reads FYEKMQ (reference sequence). Trimming took off 2 bases at V and 11 bases at J, with 16 bases between the two ends. The CDR3 sequence: CASSLFRPSGKQFF. The CDR3 coding sequence is TGTGCCAGCAGCTTATTCAGGCCCTCCGGGAAGCAGTTCTTC.

This clone was found once. The chain carries TRBV7-2 and TRBJ1-1; 7 bases are shared with TRBD1. This CDR3 has 13 residues. CDR1 SGHTA and CDR2 FQGNSA come from the germline V gene. Trimming removed 6 bases from V and 3 bases from J; junction bases left unmatched: 4. CDR3 region: CASRTGPDTEAFF. CDR3 nucleotides: TGTGCCAGCAGGACAGGGCCTGACACTGAAGCTTTCTTT. Using reference TRBV7-2 and TRBJ1-1 for the parts outside the CDR3, the full variable domain is GAGVSQSPSNKVTEKGKDVELRCDPISGHTALYWYRQSLGQGLEFLIYFQGNSAPDKSGLPSDRFSAERTGGSVSTLTIQRTQQEDSAVYLCASRTGPDTEAFFGQGTRLTVV.

This chain joins TRBV19 and TRBJ2-1; TRBD2 aligns across 7 bases. V trimming: 1 base; J trimming: 6 bases; junction bases outside the gene matches: 15. Looked up from germline, CDR1 is LNHDA and CDR2 is SQIVND (reference sequence). CDR3 length: 18 residues. The CDR3 loop reads CASSIASLGTTRPNEQFF. CDR3 in DNA: TGTGCCAGTAGTATAGCGAGCCTTGGGACTACGCGACCCAATGAGCAGTTCTTC.

The gene calls are TRBV9 and TRBJ1-5, with a weak D call TRBD1 (5 bases). CDR3 size: 14 residues. Germline CDR1 and CDR2: SGDLS and YYNGEE. The V gene lost 4 bases and the J gene lost 0 bases, with 8 bases spanning the gap. The CDR3 bases are TGTGCCAGCAGCCCAGGGATTAGCAATCAGCCCCAGCATTTT. Translating gives CASSPGISNQPQHF.

The chain uses TRBV5-1 and TRBJ2-1; D remains unclear. In germline, CDR1 is SGHRS, CDR2 YFSETQ. CDR3 length: 13 residues. Deletions cut 0 bases from V and 5 bases from J, with 6 bases between. Written as DNA, the CDR3 is TGCGCCAGCAGCTTGGGAGTAGACAATGAGCAGTTCTTC. Translation: CASSLGVDNEQFF. The full variable domain, with the rest looked up from reference TRBV5-1 and TRBJ2-1, is KAGVTQTPRYLIKTRGQQVTLSCSPISGHRSVSWYQQTPGQGLQFLFEYFSETQRNKGNFPGRFSGRQFSNSRSEMNVSTLELGDSALYLCASSLGVDNEQFFGPGTRLTVL.

This chain connects TRBV7-2 to TRBJ2-4; 9 positions match TRBD2. V shed 2 bases and J 7 bases; nucleotides not matched to a gene: 6. There are 15 residues in the CDR3. Germline V gene lookup returns CDR1 SGHTA and CDR2 FQGNSA. The DNA for the CDR3 is TGTGCCAGCAGCTTAACGGCGGGAGGGTGGAACATTCAGTACTTC. It yields the protein CASSLTAGGWNIQYF.

The CDR3 region is CASSGQGAYEQYF. DNA for the CDR3: TGTGCCAGCAGCGGACAGGGGGCCTACGAGCAGTACTTC. The V and J genes are TRBV11-2 and TRBJ2-7, with 10 bases that match TRBD1. This CDR3 comprises 13 residues. Trimming took 5 bases from V and 2 from J; bases not matched to a gene: 0. Germline V gene data show CDR1 as SGHAT and CDR2 as FQNNGV.

The chain carries TRBV18 and TRBJ2-5; possibly TRBD1 for D (6 bases). This CDR3 spans 13 amino acids. Germline values: CDR1 KGHSH, CDR2 LQKENI. With 5 bases removed from V and 5 bases from J, the gap between germline ends came to 12 bases. CDR3 DNA sequence: TGTGCCAGCTCATCACAGGGAGTGGAGACCCAGTACTTC. It specifies CASSSQGVETQYF.

A few counts support this clone. The rearrangement uses TRBV7-9 and TRBJ2-2; 7 bases map to TRBD2. The length of the CDR3 is 15 residues. V lost 6 bases, J lost 5 bases, and 9 bases stayed unmatched. CDR1 and CDR2 from the germline V gene are SEHNR and FQNEAQ (reference sequence). The CDR3 protein is CASSFPGGGTGELFF. As DNA, the CDR3 is TGTGCCAGCAGTTTTCCGGGAGGAGGGACCGGGGAGCTGTTTTTT.

The rearrangement joins TRBV19 to TRBJ2-2; no reliable D call. Germline-derived CDR1 and CDR2 are LNHDA and SQIVND (reference sequence). Trimming removed 7 bases at V and 1 base at J, with 7 bases between. The length of the CDR3 is 13 residues. The CDR3 reads CASMRRNTGELFF. DNA of the CDR3: TGTGCCAGTATGCGGCGGAACACCGGGGAGCTGTTTTTT. Full variable domain (remainder filled in from reference TRBV19 and TRBJ2-2): DGGITQSPKYLFRKEGQNVTLSCEQNLNHDAMYWYRQDPGQGLRLIYYSQIVNDFQKGDIAEGYSVSREKKESFPLTVTSAQKNPTAFYLCASMRRNTGELFFGEGSRLTVL.

J is TRBJ2-1 and V is TRBV11-2; D ambiguous. Germline loops: CDR1 SGHAT, CDR2 FQNNGV. The ends were cut back, 10 bases at V and 1 base at J, with 5 bases in the middle. The CDR3 runs 11 residues. The CDR3 is CAILSYNEQFF. CDR3 DNA sequence: TGTGCCATCCTATCCTACAATGAGCAGTTCTTC.

V gene TRBV7-9 combines with J gene TRBJ1-1; D not resolved. Trimming cost V 3 bases and J 3 bases, with 5 bases left between them. CDR3 length: 12 amino acids. Per the germline V gene, CDR1 is SEHNR and CDR2 is FQNEAQ (reference sequence). For the CDR3, the DNA is TGTGCCAGCAGCTTCTTCGACACTGAAGCTTTCTTT. Residues: CASSFFDTEAFF.

This CDR3 reads CASSHPAGSSTDTQYF. In DNA, the CDR3 is TGTGCCAGCAGCCATCCCGCGGGATCTAGCACAGATACGCAGTATTTT. This chain links TRBV9 with TRBJ2-3; weak D call: TRBD2 (6 bases). Germline lookup yields CDR1 SGDLS and CDR2 YYNGEE. V gave up 4 bases and J gave up 0 bases, with 15 bases separating them. The CDR3 totals 16 residues.

The chain links TRBV24-1 to TRBJ2-5; D not certain. The V gene lost 7 bases and the J gene lost 5 bases, with 7 bases spanning the gap. The CDR3 consists of 11 residues. Germline assignment: CDR1 KGHDR and CDR2 SFDVKD. Here the CDR3 DNA reads TGTGCCACCAGGGCCGGGGAGACCCAGTACTTC. The encoded protein is CATRAGETQYF.